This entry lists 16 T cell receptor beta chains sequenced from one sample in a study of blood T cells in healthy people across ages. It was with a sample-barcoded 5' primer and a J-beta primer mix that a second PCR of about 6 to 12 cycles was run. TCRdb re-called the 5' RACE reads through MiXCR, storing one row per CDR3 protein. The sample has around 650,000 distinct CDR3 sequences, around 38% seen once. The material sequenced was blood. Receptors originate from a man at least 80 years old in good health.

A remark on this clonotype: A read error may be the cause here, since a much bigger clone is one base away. The DNA of the CDR3 is TGTGCCAGCAGCATGAGGCCCTACGAGCAGTACTTC. Amino acids: CASSMRPYEQYF. The chain joins TRBV28 to TRBJ2-4, with D unclear. The DNA end is more similar to TRBJ2-7, so the J call may be wrong. The CDR3 extends over 12 amino acids. Germline V CDR1 and CDR2: MDHEN, SYDVKM.

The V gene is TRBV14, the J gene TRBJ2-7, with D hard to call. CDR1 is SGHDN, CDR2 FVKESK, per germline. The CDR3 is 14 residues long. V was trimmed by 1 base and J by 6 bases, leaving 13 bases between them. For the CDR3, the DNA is TGTGCCAGCAGCCAAGCTCTCCTCGTCGGCGAGCAGTACTTC. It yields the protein CASSQALLVGEQYF.

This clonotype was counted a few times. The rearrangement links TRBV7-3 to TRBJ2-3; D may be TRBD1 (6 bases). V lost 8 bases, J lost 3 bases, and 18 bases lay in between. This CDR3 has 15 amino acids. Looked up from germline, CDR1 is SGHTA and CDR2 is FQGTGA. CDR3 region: CASGTNRVGTDTQYF. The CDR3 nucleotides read TGTGCCAGCGGAACCAACAGGGTTGGGACAGATACGCAGTATTTT.

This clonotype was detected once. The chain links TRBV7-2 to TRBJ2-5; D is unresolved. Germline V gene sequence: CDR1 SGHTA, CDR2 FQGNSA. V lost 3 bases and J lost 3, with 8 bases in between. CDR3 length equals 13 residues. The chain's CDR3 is CASSFVGKETQYF. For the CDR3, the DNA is TGTGCCAGCAGCTTTGTGGGGAAAGAGACCCAGTACTTC. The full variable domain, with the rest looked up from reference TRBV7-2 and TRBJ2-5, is GAGVSQSPSNKVTEKGKDVELRCDPISGHTALYWYRQSLGQGLEFLIYFQGNSAPDKSGLPSDRFSAERTGGSVSTLTIQRTQQEDSAVYLCASSFVGKETQYFGPGTRLLVL.

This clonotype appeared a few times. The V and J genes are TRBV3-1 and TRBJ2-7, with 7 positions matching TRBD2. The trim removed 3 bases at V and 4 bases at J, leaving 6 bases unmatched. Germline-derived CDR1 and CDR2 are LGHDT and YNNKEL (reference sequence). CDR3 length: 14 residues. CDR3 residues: CASSQTDGGYEQYF. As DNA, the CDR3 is TGTGCCAGCAGCCAGACGGACGGGGGGTACGAGCAGTACTTC.

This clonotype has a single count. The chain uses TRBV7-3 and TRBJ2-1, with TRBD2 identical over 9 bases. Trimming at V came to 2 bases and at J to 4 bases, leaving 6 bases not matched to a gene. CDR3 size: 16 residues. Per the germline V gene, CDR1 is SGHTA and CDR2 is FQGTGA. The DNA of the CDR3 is TGTGCCAGCAGCTTATCGGCGGGAGGGTCGTACAATGAGCAGTTCTTC. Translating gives CASSLSAGGSYNEQFF.

CDR3: CASSKGPQGGRANVLTF. The DNA for the CDR3 is TGTGCCAGCAGCAAAGGCCCACAGGGAGGTAGGGCCAACGTCCTGACTTTC. The rearrangement joins TRBV27 to TRBJ2-6; D may correspond to TRBD1 or TRBD2 (6 bases each). V lost 6 bases, J lost 5 bases, and 20 bases lay in between. The length of the CDR3 is 17 residues. The germline gives CDR1 MNHEY, CDR2 SMNVEV (reference sequence).

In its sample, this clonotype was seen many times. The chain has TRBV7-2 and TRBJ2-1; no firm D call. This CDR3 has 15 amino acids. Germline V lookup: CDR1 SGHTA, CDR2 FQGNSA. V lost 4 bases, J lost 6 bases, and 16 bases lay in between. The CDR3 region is CASSSTSSRTNEQFF. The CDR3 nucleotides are TGTGCCAGCAGCTCTACATCCTCTAGGACCAATGAGCAGTTCTTC.

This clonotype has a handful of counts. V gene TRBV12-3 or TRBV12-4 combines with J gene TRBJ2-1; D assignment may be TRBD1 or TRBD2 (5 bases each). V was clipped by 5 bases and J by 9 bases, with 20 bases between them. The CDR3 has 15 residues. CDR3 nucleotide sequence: TGTGCCAGCAGTCCGGGACGAGGAGTTGGTGGTGAGCAGTTCTTC. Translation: CASSPGRGVGGEQFF.

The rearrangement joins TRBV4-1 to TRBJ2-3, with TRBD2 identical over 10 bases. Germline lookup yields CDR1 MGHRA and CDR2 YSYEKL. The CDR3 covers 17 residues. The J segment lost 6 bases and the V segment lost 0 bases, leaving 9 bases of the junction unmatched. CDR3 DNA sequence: TGCGCCAGCAGCCAAGATAGGGATAGCGGGAGGAAGGATACGCAGTATTTT. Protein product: CASSQDRDSGRKDTQYF.

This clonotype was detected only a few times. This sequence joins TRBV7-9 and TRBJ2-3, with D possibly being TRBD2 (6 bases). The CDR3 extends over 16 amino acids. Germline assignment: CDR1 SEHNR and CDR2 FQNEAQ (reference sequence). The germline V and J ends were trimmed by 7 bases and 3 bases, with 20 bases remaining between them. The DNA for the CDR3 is TGTGCCAGCATCCCAGTCGGGACTCCCGGGACAGATACGCAGTATTTT. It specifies CASIPVGTPGTDTQYF.

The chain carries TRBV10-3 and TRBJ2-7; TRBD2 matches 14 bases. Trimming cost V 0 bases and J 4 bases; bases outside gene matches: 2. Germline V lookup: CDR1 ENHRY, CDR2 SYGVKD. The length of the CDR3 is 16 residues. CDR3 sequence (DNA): TGTGCCATCAGTGAGTCGACTAGCGGGGGGGCGTACGAGCAGTACTTC. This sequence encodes CAISESTSGGAYEQYF.

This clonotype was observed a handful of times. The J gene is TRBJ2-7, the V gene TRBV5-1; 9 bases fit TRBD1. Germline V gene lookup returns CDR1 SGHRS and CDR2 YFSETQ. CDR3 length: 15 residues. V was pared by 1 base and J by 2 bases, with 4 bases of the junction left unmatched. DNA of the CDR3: TGCGCCAGCAGCTTGAACAGGGGGCCCACCTACGAGCAGTACTTC. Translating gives CASSLNRGPTYEQYF.

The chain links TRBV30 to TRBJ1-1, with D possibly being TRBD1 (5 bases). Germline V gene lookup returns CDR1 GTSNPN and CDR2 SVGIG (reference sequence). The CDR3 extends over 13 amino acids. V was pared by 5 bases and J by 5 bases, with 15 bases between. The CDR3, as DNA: TGTGCCTGGGGGACGATGAGACAAACTGAAGCTTTCTTT. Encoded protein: CAWGTMRQTEAFF.

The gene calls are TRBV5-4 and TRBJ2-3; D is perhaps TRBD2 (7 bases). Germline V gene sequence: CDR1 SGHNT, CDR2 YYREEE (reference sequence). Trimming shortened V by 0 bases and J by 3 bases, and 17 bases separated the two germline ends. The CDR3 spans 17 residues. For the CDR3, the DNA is TGTGCCAGCAGCTTGGCCGACCGGGGGGCGTCGACAGATACGCAGTATTTT. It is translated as CASSLADRGASTDTQYF.

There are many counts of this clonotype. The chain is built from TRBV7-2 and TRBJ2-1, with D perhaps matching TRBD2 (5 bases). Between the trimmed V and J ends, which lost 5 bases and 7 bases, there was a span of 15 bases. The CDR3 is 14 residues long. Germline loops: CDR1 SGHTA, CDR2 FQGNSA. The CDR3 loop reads CASSHRVPGNEQFF. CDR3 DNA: TGTGCCAGCAGCCACCGGGTTCCGGGGAATGAGCAGTTCTTC.